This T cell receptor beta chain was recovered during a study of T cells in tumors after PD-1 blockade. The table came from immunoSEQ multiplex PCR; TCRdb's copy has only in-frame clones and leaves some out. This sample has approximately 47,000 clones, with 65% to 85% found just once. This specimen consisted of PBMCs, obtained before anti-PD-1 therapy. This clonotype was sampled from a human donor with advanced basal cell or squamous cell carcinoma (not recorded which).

DNA of the CDR3: TGTGCCATCAGTGACAGGGGGGATCAGCCCCAGCATTTT. It yields the protein CAISDRGDQPQHF. This sequence joins TRBV10-3 and TRBJ1-5; 7 bases line up with TRBD1. Germline V lookup: CDR1 ENHRY, CDR2 SYGVKD. V lost 3 bases to trimming and J lost 5 bases; unmatched junction nucleotides: 1. The CDR3 length is 13 residues.